What follows are 3 T cell receptor beta chains derived from one specimen sequenced in a study of sequential checkpoint blockade in melanoma. Profiling relied on immunoSEQ multiplex PCR, and the TCRdb table lists in-frame clones only, not all of them. This sample has more than 9,500 clones, with less than 70% found just once. The treatment here: randomized to nivolumab then ipilimumab (arm A) or the reverse (arm B). The sequencing used CD8+ T cells sorted from blood (inferred from file names), collected from a patient given nivolumab and ipilimumab in sequence. The origin of the receptors is a human donor with melanoma.

J is TRBJ2-7 and V is TRBV6-1, with 9 bases fitting TRBD1. Germline V lookup: CDR1 MNHNS, CDR2 SASEGT. The CDR3 runs 14 residues. J lost 2 bases, V lost 4 bases, and 3 bases had no gene match. CDR3 sequence: CASSAGQGAYEQYF. The DNA of the CDR3 is TGTGCCAGCAGTGCGGGACAGGGAGCCTACGAGCAGTACTTC.

This clone was observed a handful of times. The V and J genes are TRBV14 and TRBJ2-7; D perhaps matches TRBD1 (5 bases). Trimming cost V 1 base and J 3 bases, with 10 bases left between them. The CDR3 has 14 residues. The germline V gene encodes CDR1 SGHDN and CDR2 FVKESK. CDR3 region: CASSQGDSVYEQYF. As DNA, the CDR3 is TGTGCCAGCAGCCAAGGAGACAGTGTCTACGAGCAGTACTTC.

V and J are TRBV11-2 and TRBJ2-7; D might be TRBD1 (6 bases). CDR3 length equals 15 residues. In germline, CDR1 is SGHAT, CDR2 FQNNGV. Deletions cut 5 bases from V and 4 bases from J, with 18 bases between. Here the CDR3 reads CASSTLQGPRYEQYF. In nucleotides, the CDR3 is TGTGCCAGCAGCACACTACAGGGACCAAGGTACGAGCAGTACTTC.